This T cell receptor (beta chain) came from a study of blood T cell repertoires in COVID-19. Overall study context: Acute and convalescent COVID-19 samples came from the United States, Italy and Spain. The analysed material was cDNA or gDNA that came from T cells, B-cell-depleted T cells, or PBMCs.

CDR1 is SGHAT and CDR2 is FQNNGV in the germline V gene. Trimming left V 3 bases short and J 6 bases short, with 6 bases between. The CDR3 length is 11 residues. Authors' processing steps: Estimates of nucleated cell counts were drawn from the amplification of reference gene primers. Generated by immunoSEQ multiplex PCR, the TCRdb table keeps only in-frame clones and is missing some. V, J and clone size are taken as reported in that table, and D and trimming were inferred from the DNA itself. The sample has around 250,000 clones; over 75% are singletons. The V call is TRBV11-2, the J call TRBJ2-7; a possible D gene is TRBD1 (6 bases). The material sequenced was peripheral blood. The receptor comes from a human donor in a cohort sampled during active COVID-19. CDR3 coding DNA: TGTGCCAGCAGCTTCAGGGGCGAGCAGTACTTC. Protein product: CASSFRGEQYF.